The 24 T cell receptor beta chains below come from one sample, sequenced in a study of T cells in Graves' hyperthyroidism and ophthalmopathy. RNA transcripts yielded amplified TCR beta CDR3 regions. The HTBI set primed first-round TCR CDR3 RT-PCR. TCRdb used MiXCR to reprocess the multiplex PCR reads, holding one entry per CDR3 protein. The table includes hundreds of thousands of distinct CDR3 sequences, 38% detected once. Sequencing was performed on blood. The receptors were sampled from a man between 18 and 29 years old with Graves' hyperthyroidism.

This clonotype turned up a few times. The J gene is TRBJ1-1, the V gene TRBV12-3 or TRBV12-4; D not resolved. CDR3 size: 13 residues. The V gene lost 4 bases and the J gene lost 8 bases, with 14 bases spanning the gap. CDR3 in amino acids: CASSYSKGGEAFF. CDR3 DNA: TGTGCCAGCAGTTACTCGAAAGGTGGCGAAGCTTTCTTT.

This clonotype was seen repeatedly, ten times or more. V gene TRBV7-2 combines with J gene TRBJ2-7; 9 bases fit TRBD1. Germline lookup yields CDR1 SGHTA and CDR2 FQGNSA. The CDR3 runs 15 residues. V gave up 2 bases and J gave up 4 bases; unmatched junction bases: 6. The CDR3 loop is CASSLPGQGRYEQYF. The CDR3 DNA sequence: TGTGCCAGCAGCTTACCGGGACAGGGAAGATACGAGCAGTACTTC.

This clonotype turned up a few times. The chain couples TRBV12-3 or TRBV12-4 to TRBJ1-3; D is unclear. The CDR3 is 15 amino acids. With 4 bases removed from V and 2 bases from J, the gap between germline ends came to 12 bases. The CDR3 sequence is CASSSSGHAGNTIYF. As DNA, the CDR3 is TGTGCCAGCAGTTCCTCCGGGCATGCTGGAAACACCATATATTTT.

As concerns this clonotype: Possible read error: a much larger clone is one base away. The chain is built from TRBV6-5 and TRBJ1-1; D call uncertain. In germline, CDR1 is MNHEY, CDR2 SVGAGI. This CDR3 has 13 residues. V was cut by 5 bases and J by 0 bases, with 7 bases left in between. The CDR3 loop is CASSRPVNTEAFF. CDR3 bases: TGTGCCAGCAGTAGGCCAGTGAACACTGAAGCTTTCTTT.

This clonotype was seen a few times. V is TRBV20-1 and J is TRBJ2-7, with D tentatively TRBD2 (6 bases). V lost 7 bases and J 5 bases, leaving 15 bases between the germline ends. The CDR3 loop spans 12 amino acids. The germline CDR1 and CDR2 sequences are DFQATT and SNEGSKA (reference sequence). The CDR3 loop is CSGVGSVDEQYF. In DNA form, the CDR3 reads TGCAGTGGGGTCGGGAGTGTCGACGAGCAGTACTTC.

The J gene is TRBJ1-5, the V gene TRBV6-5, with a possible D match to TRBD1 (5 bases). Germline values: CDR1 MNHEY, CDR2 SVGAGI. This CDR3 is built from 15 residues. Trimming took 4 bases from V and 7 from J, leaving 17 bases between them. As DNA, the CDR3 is TGTGCCAGCAGTTTGGGGCAGCCCTCGGGCCAGCCCCAGCATTTT. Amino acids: CASSLGQPSGQPQHF.

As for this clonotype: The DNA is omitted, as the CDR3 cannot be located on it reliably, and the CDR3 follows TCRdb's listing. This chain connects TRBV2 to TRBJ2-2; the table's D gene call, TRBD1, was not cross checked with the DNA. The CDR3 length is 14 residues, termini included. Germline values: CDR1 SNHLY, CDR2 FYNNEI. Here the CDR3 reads CASSPGTEAGSCFF.

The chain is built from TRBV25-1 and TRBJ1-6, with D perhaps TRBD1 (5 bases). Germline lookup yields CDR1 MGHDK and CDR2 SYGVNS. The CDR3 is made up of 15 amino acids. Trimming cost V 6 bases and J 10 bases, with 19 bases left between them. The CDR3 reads CASSHPPGGSSPLHF. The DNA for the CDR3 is TGTGCCAGCAGCCATCCACCCGGGGGTAGCTCACCCCTCCACTTT.

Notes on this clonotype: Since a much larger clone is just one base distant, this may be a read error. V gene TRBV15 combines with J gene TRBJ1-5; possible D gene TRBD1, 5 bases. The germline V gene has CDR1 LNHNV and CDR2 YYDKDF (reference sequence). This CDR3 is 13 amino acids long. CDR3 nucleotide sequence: TGTTCCACGGTTGAGGCTGGGGGTAGAGCCCAGCATTTT. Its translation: CSTVEAGGRAQHF. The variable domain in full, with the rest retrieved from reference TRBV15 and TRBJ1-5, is DAMVIQNPRYQVTQFGKPVTLSCSQTLNHNVMYWYQQKSSQAPKLLFHYYDKDFNNEADTPDNFQSRRPNTSFCFLDIRSPGLGDTAMYLCSTVEAGGRAQHFGDGTRLSIL.

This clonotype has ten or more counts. The CDR3: CSARGLVSGNTIYF. CDR3 in DNA: TGCAGTGCTAGAGGACTGGTCTCTGGAAACACCATATATTTT. The rearrangement links TRBV20-1 to TRBJ1-3; D unresolved. The germline gives CDR1 DFQATT, CDR2 SNEGSKA (reference sequence). V dropped 1 base and J dropped 0 bases, with 7 bases sitting between them. The CDR3 is made up of 14 amino acids.

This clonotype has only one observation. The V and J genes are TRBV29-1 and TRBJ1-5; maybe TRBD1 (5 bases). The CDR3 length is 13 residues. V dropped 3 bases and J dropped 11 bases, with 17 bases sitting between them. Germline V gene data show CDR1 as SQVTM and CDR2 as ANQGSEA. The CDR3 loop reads CSVDQGYQETQHF. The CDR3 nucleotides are TGCAGCGTTGACCAGGGTTACCAAGAGACCCAGCATTTT.

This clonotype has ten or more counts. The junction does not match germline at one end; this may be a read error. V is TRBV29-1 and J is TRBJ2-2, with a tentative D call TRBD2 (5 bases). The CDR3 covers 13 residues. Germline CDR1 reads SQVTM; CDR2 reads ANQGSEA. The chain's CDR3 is CSVERGNTRELFF. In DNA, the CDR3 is TGCAGCGTTGAAAGAGGGAACACCAGGGAGCTGTTTTTT.

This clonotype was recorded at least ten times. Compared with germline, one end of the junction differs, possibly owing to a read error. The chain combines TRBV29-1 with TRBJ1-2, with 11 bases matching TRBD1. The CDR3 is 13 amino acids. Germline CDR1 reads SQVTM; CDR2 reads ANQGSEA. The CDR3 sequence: CSVDDSGTGGSYF. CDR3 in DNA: TGCAGCGTTGACGACTCCGGGACAGGGGGGTCCTACTTC.

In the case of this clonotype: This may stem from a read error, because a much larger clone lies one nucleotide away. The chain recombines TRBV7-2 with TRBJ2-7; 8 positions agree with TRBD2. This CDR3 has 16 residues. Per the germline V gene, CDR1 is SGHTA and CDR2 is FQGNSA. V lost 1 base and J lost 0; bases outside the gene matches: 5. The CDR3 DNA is TGTGCCAGCAGCTTAGGCGGTAGCGGGGCCTCCTACGAGCAGTACTTC. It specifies CASSLGGSGASYEQYF.

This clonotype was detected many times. CDR3 residues: CASSMTGEENTIYF. CDR3 nucleotides: TGCGCCAGCAGCATGACAGGGGAGGAAAACACCATATATTTT. The V gene is TRBV5-1, the J gene TRBJ1-3; 8 bases line up with TRBD1. There are 14 residues in the CDR3. From germline, CDR1 is SGHRS and CDR2 YFSETQ. J was trimmed by 6 bases and V by 4 bases; bases with no gene match: 6.

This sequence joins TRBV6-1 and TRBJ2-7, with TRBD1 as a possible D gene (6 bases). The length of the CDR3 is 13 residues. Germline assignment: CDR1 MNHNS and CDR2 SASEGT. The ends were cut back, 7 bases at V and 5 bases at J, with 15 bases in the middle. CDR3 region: CASTGSRGNEQYF. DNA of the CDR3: TGTGCCAGCACCGGGTCAAGGGGGAACGAGCAGTACTTC.

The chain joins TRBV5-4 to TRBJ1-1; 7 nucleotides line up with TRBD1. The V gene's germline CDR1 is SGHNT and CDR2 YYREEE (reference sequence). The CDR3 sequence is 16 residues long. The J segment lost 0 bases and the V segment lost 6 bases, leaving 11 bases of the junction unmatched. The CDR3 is CASTLGGQNLNTEAFF. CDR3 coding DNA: TGTGCCAGCACCCTAGGGGGACAGAATTTGAACACTGAAGCTTTCTTT.

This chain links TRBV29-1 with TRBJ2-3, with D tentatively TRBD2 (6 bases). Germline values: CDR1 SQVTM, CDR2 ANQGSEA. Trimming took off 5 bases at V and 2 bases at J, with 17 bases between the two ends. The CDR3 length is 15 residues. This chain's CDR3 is CSVFGGRTNTDTQYF. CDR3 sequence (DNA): TGCAGCGTTTTCGGGGGACGTACTAACACAGATACGCAGTATTTT.

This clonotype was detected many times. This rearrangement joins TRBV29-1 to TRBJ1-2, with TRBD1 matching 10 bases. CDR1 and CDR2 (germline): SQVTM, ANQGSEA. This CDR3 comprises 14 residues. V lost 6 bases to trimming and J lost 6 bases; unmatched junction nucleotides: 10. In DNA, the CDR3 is TGCAGCGTCGTTCCGGACAGGGGGAAGGATGGCTACACCTTC. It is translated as CSVVPDRGKDGYTF.

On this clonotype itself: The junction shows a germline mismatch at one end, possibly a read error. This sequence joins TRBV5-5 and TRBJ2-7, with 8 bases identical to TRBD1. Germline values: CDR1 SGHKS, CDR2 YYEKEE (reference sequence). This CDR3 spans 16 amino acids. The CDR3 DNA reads TGCGCCAGCAGCCTGGACAGGGAAGGTGGCCTATACGAGCAGTACTTC. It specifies CASSLDREGGLYEQYF. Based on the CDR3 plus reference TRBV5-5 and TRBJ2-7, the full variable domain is DAGVTQSPTHLIKTRGQQVTLRCSPISGHKSVSWYQQVLGQGPQFIFQYYEKEERGRGNFPDRFSARQFPNYSSELNVNALLLGDSALYLCASSLDREGGLYEQYFGPGTRLTVT.

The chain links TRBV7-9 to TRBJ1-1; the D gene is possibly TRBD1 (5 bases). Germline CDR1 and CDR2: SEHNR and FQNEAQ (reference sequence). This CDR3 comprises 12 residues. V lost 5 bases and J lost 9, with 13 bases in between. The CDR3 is CASSRDSGKAFF. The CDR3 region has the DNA TGTGCCAGCAGCCGGGACTCCGGGAAAGCTTTCTTT.

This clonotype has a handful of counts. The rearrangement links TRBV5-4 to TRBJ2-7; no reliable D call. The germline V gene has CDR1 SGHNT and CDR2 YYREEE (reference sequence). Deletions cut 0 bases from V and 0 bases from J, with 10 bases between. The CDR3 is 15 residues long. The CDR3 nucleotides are TGTGCCAGCAGCTTGGAGGAGAGCCTCTCCTACGAGCAGTACTTC. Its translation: CASSLEESLSYEQYF.

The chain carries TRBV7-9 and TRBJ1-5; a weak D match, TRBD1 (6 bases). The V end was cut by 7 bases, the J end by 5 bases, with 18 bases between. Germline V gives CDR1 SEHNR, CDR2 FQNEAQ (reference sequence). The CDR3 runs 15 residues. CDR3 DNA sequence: TGTGCCAGCACTCCCGACAGGACCCTATATCAGCCCCAGCATTTT. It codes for CASTPDRTLYQPQHF.

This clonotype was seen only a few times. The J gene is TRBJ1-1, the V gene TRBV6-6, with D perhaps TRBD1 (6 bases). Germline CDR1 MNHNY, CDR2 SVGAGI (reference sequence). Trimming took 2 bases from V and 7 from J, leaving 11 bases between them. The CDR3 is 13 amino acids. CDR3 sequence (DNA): TGTGCCAGCAGTTACCGGGGGCGGAGTGAAGCTTTCTTT. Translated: CASSYRGRSEAFF.